This T cell receptor beta chain appears in the sequencing data of a study of T cell responses to AZD1222 COVID-19 vaccine. Combined were second doses at about 4 or about 12 weeks. The study, taken as a whole, reports: Of spike-specific TCRs, nearly half reportedly target regions left unmutated in variants.

The method was immunoSEQ multiplex PCR; TCRdb's version includes in-frame clones alone and lacks a portion of them. The sample shows roughly 110,000 clones, under 95% of them seen only once. The CDR3 has 12 amino acids. Germline CDR1 is MNHNY and CDR2 is SVGAGI (reference sequence). Between the trimmed V and J ends, which lost 5 bases and 5 bases, there was a span of 10 bases. To note about this clone: The antigen is unknown.

The chain couples TRBV6-6 to TRBJ2-7; D gene ambiguous. The receptor's source is an adult who received the AZD1222 COVID-19 vaccine. Sequenced here: peripheral blood, sampled 28 days after the second AZD1222 dose. The CDR3 protein is CASSPQSNEQYF. CDR3 bases: TGTGCCAGCAGTCCCCAATCGAACGAGCAGTACTTC.